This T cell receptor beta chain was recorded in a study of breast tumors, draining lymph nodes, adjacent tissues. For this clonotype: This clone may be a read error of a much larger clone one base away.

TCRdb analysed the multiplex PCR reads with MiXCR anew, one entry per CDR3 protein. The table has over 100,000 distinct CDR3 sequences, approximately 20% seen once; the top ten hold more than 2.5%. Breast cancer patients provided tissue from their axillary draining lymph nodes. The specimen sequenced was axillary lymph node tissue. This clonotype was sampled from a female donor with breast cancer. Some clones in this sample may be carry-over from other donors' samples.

CDR3 in DNA: TGTGCCAGCAGCTTGGGGCAGGGGGCCTACGATGAGCAGTTCTTC. Amino acid sequence: CASSLGQGAYDEQFF. The chain combines TRBV7-3 with TRBJ2-1; TRBD1 agrees at 8 bases. The length of the CDR3 is 15 residues. CDR1 and CDR2 (germline): SGHTA, FQGTGA.